This T cell receptor beta chain is from a study of Graves' ophthalmopathy and Graves' hyperthyroidism. Scientists amplified the TCR beta CDR3 regions from RNA transcripts. Scientists carried out first-round RT-PCR using HTBI primers and then a second-round multiplex PCR. MiXCR, applied by TCRdb to the multiplex PCR reads, yields one record per CDR3 protein. The data hold 600,000 to 700,000 distinct CDR3 sequences, with roughly two fifths observed a single time. All donors with ophthalmopathy were recorded as having moderate-to-severe activity, CAS ≥3, NOSPECS ≥4 and a duration under 3 months. This clonotype was recorded many times. Germline V gene lookup returns CDR1 DFQATT and CDR2 SNEGSKA (reference sequence). CDR3 size: 15 residues. With V trimmed by 0 bases and J by 3 bases, 8 bases remained unmatched.

The sample was peripheral blood. The TCR sequence derives from an adult man with Graves' ophthalmopathy. The chain carries TRBV20-1 and TRBJ2-7, with 7 nucleotides matching TRBD2. The CDR3 nucleotides are TGCAGTGCTAGAGATGAAACTAGCGCCGTCTACGAGCAGTACTTC. Translated, it gives CSARDETSAVYEQYF.